Here is one TCR beta chain with its context. No antigen is known for it. This record belongs to a study of OX40 agonist ivuxolimab in advanced cancers. V lost 0 bases to trimming and J lost 0 bases; unmatched junction nucleotides: 3. Germline V gene lookup returns CDR1 SNHLY and CDR2 FYNNEI. The CDR3 is 17 amino acids. Overall study results and limits: On average, CD8+ T cells had more expanded clones than CD4+.

The method was immunoSEQ multiplex PCR; TCRdb's version includes in-frame clones alone and lacks a portion of them. The repertoire holds over 50,000 clones, with 70% to 90% as singletons. V and J are TRBV2 and TRBJ2-2, with 8 positions matching TRBD1. The sequenced sample was CD4+ or CD8+ T cells sorted from blood, obtained in a trial of the OX40 agonist ivuxolimab. This receptor was identified in an adult with an advanced solid tumor such as melanoma, head and neck, liver or kidney cancer. For the CDR3, the DNA is TGTGCCAGCAGTGAAGCTTGGGACAGGCCGAACACCGGGGAGCTGTTTTTT. This gives the protein CASSEAWDRPNTGELFF.